This TCR beta chain is from a study of CD8+CD57+ T cells in acquired aplastic anemia. In the study overall: Sorted CD4+ plus CD8+ cells gave DNA averaging roughly 2.9 ug.

Before being chosen for sequencing, patients had shown CD8+CD57+ cell expansion by flow cytometry. Germline V gives CDR1 SGHRS, CDR2 YFSETQ. This CDR3 contains 14 residues. Trimming at V came to 0 bases and at J to 3 bases, leaving 1 base not matched to a gene. TCR beta VDJ combinations and CDR3 sequences were profiled from genomic DNA. TCRdb fed the reads into MiXCR, producing one record per CDR3 protein. This sample has some 140,000 distinct CDR3 sequences, with about 48% found just once. This clonotype has a count of ten or more. Sequenced material: sorted CD4+, CD8+, or CD8+CD57+ T cells (not recorded which) from PBMCs. The sequence was obtained from a human donor with aplastic anemia. This sequence joins TRBV5-1 and TRBJ1-2; 8 nucleotides match TRBD1. The chain's CDR3 is CASSLEQGDYGYTF. The CDR3 region has the DNA TGCGCCAGCAGCTTGGAACAGGGGGACTATGGCTACACCTTC. Full variable domain (missing parts from reference TRBV5-1 and TRBJ1-2): KAGVTQTPRYLIKTRGQQVTLSCSPISGHRSVSWYQQTPGQGLQFLFEYFSETQRNKGNFPGRFSGRQFSNSRSEMNVSTLELGDSALYLCASSLEQGDYGYTFGSGTRLTVV.